Included here is one T cell receptor (beta chain) sequence, with context. The antigen is unknown. In each sample, 85,000 to 100,000 TCR templates were assayed. Method: immunoSEQ multiplex PCR; TCRdb's copy keeps in-frame clones and lacks some. The table includes roughly 70,000 clones, roughly 93% detected once. This CDR3 comprises 11 residues. V lost 8 bases and J 6 bases, leaving 9 bases between the germline ends. Germline assignment: CDR1 MNHEY and CDR2 SMNVEV (reference sequence). The sample belongs to a study of siplizumab effects on memory and regulatory T cells. Study-wide results and caveats: Naive T cells seemed more diverse than memory cells and seemed major alloresponse contributors.

The gene calls are TRBV27 and TRBJ2-3; D not resolved. The sequenced sample was CD8+ T cells sorted from blood. The clonotype was recovered from a human donor in good health. CDR3 loop: CASGSVDTQYF. The CDR3 region has the DNA TGTGCCAGCGGGTCTGTGGATACGCAGTATTTT.